Below, 2 T cell receptor beta chains from the same sample are listed, as sequenced in a study of blood T cell repertoires in COVID-19. Assay: immunoSEQ multiplex PCR; the TCRdb copy retains only in-frame clones and omits some. In the table there are just under 250,000 clones, around 89% of which are singletons. Sequencing was done on a sample of PBMCs or T cells enriched from blood (not recorded which). Receptors were obtained from a young woman who had recovered from COVID-19.

The chain combines TRBV2 with TRBJ1-1, with TRBD1 identical over 8 bases. With 8 bases clipped from V and 3 bases from J, the junction kept 5 bases outside the gene matches. From germline, CDR1 is SNHLY and CDR2 FYNNEI. CDR3 length: 13 residues. The CDR3 sequence: CASGQGADTEAFF. Written as DNA, the CDR3 is TGTGCCAGCGGTCAGGGGGCAGACACTGAAGCTTTCTTT.

V is TRBV7-9 and J is TRBJ1-4; possible D gene TRBD1, 5 bases. CDR3 length: 12 residues. Looked up from germline, CDR1 is SEHNR and CDR2 is FQNEAQ (reference sequence). Between the trimmed V and J ends, which lost 1 base and 8 bases, there was a span of 5 bases. The CDR3 spells CASSLEGEKLFF. CDR3 DNA: TGTGCCAGCAGCTTAGAGGGGGAAAAACTGTTTTTT.